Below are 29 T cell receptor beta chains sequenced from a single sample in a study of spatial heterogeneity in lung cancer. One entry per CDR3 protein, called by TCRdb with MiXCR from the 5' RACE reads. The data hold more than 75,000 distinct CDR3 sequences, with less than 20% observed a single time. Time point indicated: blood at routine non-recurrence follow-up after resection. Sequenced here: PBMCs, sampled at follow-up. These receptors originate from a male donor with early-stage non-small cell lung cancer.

DNA for the CDR3: TGCAGTGCTAGGTCCTTACAGGGGCTAGCCAAAAACATTCAGTACTTC. Its translation is CSARSLQGLAKNIQYF. V and J are TRBV20-1 and TRBJ2-4, with TRBD1 identical over 7 bases. This CDR3 comprises 16 residues. Germline CDR1 is DFQATT and CDR2 is SNEGSKA (reference sequence). The trim removed 3 bases at V and 0 bases at J, leaving 8 bases unmatched.

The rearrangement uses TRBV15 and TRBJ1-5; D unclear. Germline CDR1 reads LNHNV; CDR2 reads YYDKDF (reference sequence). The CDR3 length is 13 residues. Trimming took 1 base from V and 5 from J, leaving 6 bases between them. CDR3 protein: CATSRVGDQPQHF. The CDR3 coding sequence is TGTGCCACCAGCAGAGTCGGGGATCAGCCCCAGCATTTT.

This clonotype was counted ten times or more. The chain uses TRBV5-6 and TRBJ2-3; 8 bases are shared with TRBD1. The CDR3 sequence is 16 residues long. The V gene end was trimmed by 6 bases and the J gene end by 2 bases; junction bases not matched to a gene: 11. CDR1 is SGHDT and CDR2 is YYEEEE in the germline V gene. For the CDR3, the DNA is TGTGCCAGCATAACCACTGACAGGGGTACCACAGATACGCAGTATTTT. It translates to CASITTDRGTTDTQYF.

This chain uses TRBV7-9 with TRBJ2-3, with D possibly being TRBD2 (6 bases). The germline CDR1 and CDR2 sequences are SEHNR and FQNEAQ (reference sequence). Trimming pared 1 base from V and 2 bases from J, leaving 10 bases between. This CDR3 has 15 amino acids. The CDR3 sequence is CASSLVGGPTDTQYF. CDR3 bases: TGTGCCAGCAGCTTAGTGGGAGGACCCACAGATACGCAGTATTTT.

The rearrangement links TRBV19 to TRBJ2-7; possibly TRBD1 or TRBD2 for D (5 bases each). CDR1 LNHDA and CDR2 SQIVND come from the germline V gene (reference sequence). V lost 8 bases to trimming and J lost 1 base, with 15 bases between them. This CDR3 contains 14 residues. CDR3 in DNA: TGTGCCAGTCAGGGACGCTTTGGATCCTACGAGCAGTACTTC. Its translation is CASQGRFGSYEQYF.

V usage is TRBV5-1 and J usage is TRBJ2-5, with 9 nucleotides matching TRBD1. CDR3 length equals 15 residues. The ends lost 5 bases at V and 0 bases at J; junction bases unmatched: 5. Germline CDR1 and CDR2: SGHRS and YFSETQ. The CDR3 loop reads CASSTGQGDQETQYF. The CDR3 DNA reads TGCGCCAGCAGTACGGGACAGGGTGACCAAGAGACCCAGTACTTC.

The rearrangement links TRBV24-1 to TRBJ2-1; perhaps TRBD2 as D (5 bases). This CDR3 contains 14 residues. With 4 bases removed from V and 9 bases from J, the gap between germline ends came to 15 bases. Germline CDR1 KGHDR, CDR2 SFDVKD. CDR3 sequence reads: CATSEYGEEGEQFF. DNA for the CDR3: TGTGCCACCAGTGAGTATGGGGAAGAGGGTGAGCAGTTCTTC.

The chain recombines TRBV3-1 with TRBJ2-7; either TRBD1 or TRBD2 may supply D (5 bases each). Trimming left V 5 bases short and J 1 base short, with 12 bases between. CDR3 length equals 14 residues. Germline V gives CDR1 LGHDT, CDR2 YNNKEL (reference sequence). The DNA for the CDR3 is TGTGCCAGCAGCTTCGGGGCCGGTTCCTACGAGCAGTACTTC. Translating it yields CASSFGAGSYEQYF.

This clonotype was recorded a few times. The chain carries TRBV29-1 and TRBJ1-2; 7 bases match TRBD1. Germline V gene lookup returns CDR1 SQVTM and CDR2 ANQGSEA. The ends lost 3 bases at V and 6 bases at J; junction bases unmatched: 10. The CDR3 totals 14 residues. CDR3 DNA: TGCAGCGTTGAGATATCGGTAGGGGGCAATGGCTACACCTTC. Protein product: CSVEISVGGNGYTF.

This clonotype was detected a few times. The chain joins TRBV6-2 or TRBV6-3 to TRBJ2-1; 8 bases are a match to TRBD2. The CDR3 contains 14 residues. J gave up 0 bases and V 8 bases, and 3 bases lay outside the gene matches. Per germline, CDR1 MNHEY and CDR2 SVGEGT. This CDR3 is CASLSGGSYNEQFF. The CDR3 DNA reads TGTGCCAGCCTCAGCGGGGGCTCCTACAATGAGCAGTTCTTC.

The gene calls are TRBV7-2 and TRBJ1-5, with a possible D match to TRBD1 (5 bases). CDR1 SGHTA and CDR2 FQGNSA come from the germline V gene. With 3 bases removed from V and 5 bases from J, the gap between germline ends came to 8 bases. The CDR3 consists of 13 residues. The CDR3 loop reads CASSLTDDQPQHF. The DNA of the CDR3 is TGTGCCAGCAGCTTGACAGATGATCAGCCCCAGCATTTT.

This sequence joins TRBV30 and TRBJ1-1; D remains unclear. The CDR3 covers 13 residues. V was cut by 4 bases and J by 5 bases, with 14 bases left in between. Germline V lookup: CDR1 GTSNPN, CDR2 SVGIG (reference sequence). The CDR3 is CAWTLLGRTEAFF. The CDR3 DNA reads TGTGCCTGGACCCTCCTAGGGCGGACTGAAGCTTTCTTT.

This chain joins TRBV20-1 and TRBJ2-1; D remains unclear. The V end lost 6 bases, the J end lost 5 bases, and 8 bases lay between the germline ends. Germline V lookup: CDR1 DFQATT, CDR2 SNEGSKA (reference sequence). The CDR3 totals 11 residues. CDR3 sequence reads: CSAPHNNEQFF. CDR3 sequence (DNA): TGCAGTGCCCCTCACAACAATGAGCAGTTCTTC.

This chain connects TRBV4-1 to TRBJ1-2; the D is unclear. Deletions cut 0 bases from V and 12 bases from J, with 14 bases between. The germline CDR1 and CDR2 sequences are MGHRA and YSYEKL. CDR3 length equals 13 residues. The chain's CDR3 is CASSQDPAAPHTF. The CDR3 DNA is TGCGCCAGCAGCCAAGACCCCGCAGCTCCCCACACCTTC.

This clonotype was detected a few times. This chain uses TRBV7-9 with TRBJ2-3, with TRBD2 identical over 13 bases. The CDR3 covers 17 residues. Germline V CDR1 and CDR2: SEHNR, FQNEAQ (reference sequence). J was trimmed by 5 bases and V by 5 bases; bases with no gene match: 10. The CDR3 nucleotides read TGTGCCAGCAGCCCACTAGCGGGAGGGCGTCGGGAAGATACGCAGTATTTT. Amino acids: CASSPLAGGRREDTQYF.

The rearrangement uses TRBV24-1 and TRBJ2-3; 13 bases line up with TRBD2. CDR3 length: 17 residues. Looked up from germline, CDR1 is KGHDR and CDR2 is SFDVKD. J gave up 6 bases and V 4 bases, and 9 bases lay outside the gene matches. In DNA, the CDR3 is TGTGCCACCAGTGACCCCGGACTAGCGGGAGCTTTGGATACGCAGTATTTT. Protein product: CATSDPGLAGALDTQYF.

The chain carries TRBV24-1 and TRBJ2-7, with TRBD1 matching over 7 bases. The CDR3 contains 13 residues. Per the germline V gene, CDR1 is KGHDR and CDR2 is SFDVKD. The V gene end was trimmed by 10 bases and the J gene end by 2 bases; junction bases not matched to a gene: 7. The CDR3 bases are TGTGCCACGACAGGGACGGACCCCTACGAGCAGTACGTC. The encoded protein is CATTGTDPYEQYV.

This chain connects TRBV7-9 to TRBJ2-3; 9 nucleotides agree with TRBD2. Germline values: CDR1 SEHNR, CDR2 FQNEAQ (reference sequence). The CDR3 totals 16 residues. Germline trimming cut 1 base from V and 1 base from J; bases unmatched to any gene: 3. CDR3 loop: CASSLGASGGTDTQYF. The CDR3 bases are TGTGCCAGCAGCTTAGGGGCTAGCGGGGGCACAGATACGCAGTATTTT.

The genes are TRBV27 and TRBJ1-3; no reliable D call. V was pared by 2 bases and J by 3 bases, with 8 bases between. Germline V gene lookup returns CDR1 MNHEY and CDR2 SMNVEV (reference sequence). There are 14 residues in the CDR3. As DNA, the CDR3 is TGTGCCAGCAGTTTAAAGGGAGTTGGAAACACCATATATTTT. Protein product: CASSLKGVGNTIYF.

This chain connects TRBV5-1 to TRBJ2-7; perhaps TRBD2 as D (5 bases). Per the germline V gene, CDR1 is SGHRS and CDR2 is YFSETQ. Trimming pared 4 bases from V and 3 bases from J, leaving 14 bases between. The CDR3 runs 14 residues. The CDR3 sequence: CASSVGTDYYEQYF. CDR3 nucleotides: TGCGCCAGCAGCGTCGGAACTGACTACTACGAGCAGTACTTC.

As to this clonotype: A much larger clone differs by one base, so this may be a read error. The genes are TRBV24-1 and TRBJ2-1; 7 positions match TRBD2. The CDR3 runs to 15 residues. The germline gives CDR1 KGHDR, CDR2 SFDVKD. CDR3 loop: CTTSESGIPYNEQFF. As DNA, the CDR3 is TGTACCACCAGTGAAAGCGGGATTCCTTACAATGAGCAGTTCTTC.

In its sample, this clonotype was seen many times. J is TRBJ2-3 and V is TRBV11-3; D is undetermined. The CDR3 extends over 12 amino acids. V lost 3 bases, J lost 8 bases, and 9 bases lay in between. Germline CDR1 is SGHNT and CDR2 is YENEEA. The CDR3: CASSFTFGTQYF. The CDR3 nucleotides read TGTGCCAGCAGCTTTACATTTGGTACGCAGTATTTT.

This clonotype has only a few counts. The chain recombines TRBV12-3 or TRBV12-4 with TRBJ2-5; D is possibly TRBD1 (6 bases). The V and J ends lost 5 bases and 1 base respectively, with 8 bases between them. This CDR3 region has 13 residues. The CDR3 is CASSGGSQETQYF. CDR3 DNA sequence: TGTGCCAGCAGTGGGGGCAGCCAAGAGACCCAGTACTTC.

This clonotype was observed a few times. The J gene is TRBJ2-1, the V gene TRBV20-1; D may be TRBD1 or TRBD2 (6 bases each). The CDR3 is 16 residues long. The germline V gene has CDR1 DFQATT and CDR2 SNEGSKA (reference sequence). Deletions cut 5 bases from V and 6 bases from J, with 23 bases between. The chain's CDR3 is CSAPISGAKGGNEQFF. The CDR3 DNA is TGCAGTGCTCCCATATCGGGGGCGAAAGGGGGCAATGAGCAGTTCTTC.

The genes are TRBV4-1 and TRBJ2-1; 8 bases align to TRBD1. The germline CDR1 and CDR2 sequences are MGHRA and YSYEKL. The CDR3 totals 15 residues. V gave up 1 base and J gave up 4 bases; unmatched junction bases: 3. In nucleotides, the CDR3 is TGCGCCAGCAGCCAAGGGACAGGGCAATACAATGAGCAGTTCTTC. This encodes CASSQGTGQYNEQFF.

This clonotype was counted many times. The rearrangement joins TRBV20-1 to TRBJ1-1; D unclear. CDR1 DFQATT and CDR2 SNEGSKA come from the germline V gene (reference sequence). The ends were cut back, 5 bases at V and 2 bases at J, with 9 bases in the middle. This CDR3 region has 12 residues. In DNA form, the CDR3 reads TGCAGTGCTCCCCCTGGAAACACTGAAGCTTTCTTT. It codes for CSAPPGNTEAFF.

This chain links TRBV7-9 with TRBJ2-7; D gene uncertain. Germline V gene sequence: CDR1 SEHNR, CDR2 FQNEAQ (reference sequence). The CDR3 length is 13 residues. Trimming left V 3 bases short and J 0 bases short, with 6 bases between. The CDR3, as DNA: TGTGCCAGCAGCTTTTCGAACTCCTACGAGCAGTACTTC. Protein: CASSFSNSYEQYF.

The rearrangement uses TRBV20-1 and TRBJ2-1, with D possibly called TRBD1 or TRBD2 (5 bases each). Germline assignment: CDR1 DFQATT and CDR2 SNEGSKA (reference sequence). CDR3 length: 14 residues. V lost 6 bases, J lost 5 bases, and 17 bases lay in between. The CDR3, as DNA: TGCAGTGCCCCAAGCGCAGGGAGACACAATGAGCAGTTCTTC. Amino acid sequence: CSAPSAGRHNEQFF.

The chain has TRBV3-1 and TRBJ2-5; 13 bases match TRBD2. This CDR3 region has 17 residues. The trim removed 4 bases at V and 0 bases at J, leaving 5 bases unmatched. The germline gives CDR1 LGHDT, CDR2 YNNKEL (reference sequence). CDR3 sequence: CASSLPTSGGDQETQYF. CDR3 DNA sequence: TGTGCCAGCAGCCTCCCAACTAGCGGGGGGGACCAAGAGACCCAGTACTTC.